The next 10 T cell receptor beta chains were all read from a single sample in a study of identical twins (dated by TCRdb to 2016 to 2018). The protocol used for the library was 5' RACE. Instrument used: Illumina HiSeq 2000. TCRdb reworked the public reads: Q25 trimming with fastp, MiXCR clone assembly, productive beta chains retained. Records with the same CDR3 protein are collapsed into one entry carrying the most frequent genes and DNA. The sample data list 420,000 or so distinct CDR3 sequences, and about 18% of these were observed just once. The ten biggest clones cover 9.5% to 15% of the sample. What was sequenced was naive T cells sorted from blood. This sample's cell subset or site label indicates: cells isolated with a human naive T-cell isolation kit. The receptors shown here come from a man aged 45 to 65 in good health.

This clonotype has only a few counts. The chain has TRBV20-1 and TRBJ1-5, with 9 bases that match TRBD1. The CDR3 length is 16 residues. Germline CDR1 is DFQATT and CDR2 is SNEGSKA (reference sequence). The V segment lost 5 bases and the J segment 7 bases; nucleotides outside the gene matches: 15. DNA for the CDR3: TGCAGTGCTTCCTCGGGACAGGGATGGCCAGGGCAGCCCCAGCATTTT. Residues: CSASSGQGWPGQPQHF.

The chain is built from TRBV6-2 or TRBV6-3 and TRBJ2-7, with D perhaps given as TRBD1 or TRBD2 (6 bases each). Trimming stripped 5 bases from V and 2 bases from J, with 16 bases between. Germline V lookup: CDR1 MNHEY, CDR2 SVGEGT. The CDR3 loop spans 15 amino acids. The CDR3 DNA reads TGTGCCAGCAGTAGGGGGGCAACACTCACCTACGAGCAGTACTTC. Translating gives CASSRGATLTYEQYF.

V gene TRBV20-1 combines with J gene TRBJ1-3; 7 bases align to TRBD1. The CDR3 is 13 amino acids. V lost 4 bases to trimming and J lost 3 bases; unmatched junction nucleotides: 3. Germline CDR1 DFQATT, CDR2 SNEGSKA (reference sequence). CDR3: CSAKTGFGNTIYF. CDR3 nucleotide sequence: TGCAGTGCTAAGACAGGGTTTGGAAACACCATATATTTT.

There are many counts of this clonotype. V gene TRBV20-1 combines with J gene TRBJ2-3; maybe TRBD2 (5 bases). The CDR3 is 16 amino acids. With 0 bases removed from V and 1 base from J, the gap between germline ends came to 14 bases. CDR1 is DFQATT, CDR2 SNEGSKA, per germline (reference sequence). The DNA for the CDR3 is TGCAGTGCTAGAGATAGGAGGAGACGGGGCACAGATACGCAGTATTTT. Its translation is CSARDRRRRGTDTQYF.

This clonotype has a count of ten or more. The gene calls are TRBV12-3 or TRBV12-4 and TRBJ2-1; 8 positions agree with TRBD2. The CDR3 extends over 14 amino acids. V shed 6 bases, J shed 4 bases, and the junction held 5 bases outside the gene matches. CDR3 nucleotide sequence: TGTGCCAGCAGATCAACTAGCGGATACAATGAGCAGTTCTTC. Translated, it gives CASRSTSGYNEQFF.

The chain carries TRBV6-2 or TRBV6-3 and TRBJ2-4; unclear D gene. The V end was cut by 7 bases, the J end by 0 bases, with 16 bases between. The CDR3 length is 16 residues. CDR1 is MNHEY, CDR2 SVGEGT, per germline. As DNA, the CDR3 is TGTGCCAGCACCTCCTGGGCTCGCGGAGCCAAAAACATTCAGTACTTC. Its translation: CASTSWARGAKNIQYF.

A word on this clonotype: Just one base apart from a much larger clone, this may be a read error. V gene TRBV5-1 combines with J gene TRBJ2-2, with 11 positions matching TRBD1. The CDR3 runs to 15 residues. V lost 7 bases to trimming and J lost 6 bases; unmatched junction nucleotides: 8. Germline V gives CDR1 SGHRS, CDR2 YFSETQ. CDR3 bases: TGCGCCAGCCCCATTCCGGGACAGGGGGCCGGGGAGCTGTTTTTT. This sequence encodes CASPIPGQGAGELFF.

The table lists this clonotype with a few counts. The V and J genes are TRBV20-1 and TRBJ2-7, with D uncertain. V was pared by 6 bases and J by 10 bases, with 13 bases between. The CDR3 covers 10 residues. CDR1 DFQATT and CDR2 SNEGSKA come from the germline V gene (reference sequence). The chain's CDR3 is CSANDRAQYF. The CDR3 DNA is TGCAGTGCAAATGATCGCGCACAGTACTTC.

This clonotype was observed many times. The chain links TRBV20-1 to TRBJ2-1; D gene uncertain. The CDR3 has 10 amino acids. Trimming pared 3 bases from V and 7 bases from J, leaving 4 bases between. The V gene's germline CDR1 is DFQATT and CDR2 SNEGSKA (reference sequence). CDR3 protein: CSASQNEQFF. In DNA, the CDR3 is TGCAGTGCTAGCCAGAATGAGCAGTTCTTC.

The V and J genes are TRBV10-3 and TRBJ2-7; 7 bases agree with TRBD1. The CDR3 covers 16 residues. Germline assignment: CDR1 ENHRY and CDR2 SYGVKD. V trimming: 8 bases; J trimming: 3 bases; junction bases outside the gene matches: 16. The CDR3 region has the DNA TGTGCCATCGGAACAGGGGTCCCCGGGTGGAACTACGAGCAGTACTTC. It translates to CAIGTGVPGWNYEQYF.